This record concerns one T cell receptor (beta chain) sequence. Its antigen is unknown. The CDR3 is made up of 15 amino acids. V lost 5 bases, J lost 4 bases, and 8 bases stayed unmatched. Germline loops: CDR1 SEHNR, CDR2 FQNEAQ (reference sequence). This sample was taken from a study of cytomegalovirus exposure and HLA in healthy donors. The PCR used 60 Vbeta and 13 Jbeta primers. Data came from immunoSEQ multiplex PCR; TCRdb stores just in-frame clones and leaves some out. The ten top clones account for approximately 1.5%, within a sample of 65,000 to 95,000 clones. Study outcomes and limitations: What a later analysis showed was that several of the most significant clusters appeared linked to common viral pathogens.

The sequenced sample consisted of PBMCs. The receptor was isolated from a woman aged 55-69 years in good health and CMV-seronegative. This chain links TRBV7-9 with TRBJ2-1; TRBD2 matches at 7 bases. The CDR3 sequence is CASSRGDYEYNEQFF. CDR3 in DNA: TGTGCCAGCAGCCGAGGGGACTACGAATACAATGAGCAGTTCTTC. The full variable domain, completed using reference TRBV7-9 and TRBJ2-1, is DTGVSQNPRHKITKRGQNVTFRCDPISEHNRLYWYRQTLGQGPEFLTYFQNEAQLEKSRLLSDRFSAERPKGSFSTLEIQRTEQGDSAMYLCASSRGDYEYNEQFFGPGTRLTVL.